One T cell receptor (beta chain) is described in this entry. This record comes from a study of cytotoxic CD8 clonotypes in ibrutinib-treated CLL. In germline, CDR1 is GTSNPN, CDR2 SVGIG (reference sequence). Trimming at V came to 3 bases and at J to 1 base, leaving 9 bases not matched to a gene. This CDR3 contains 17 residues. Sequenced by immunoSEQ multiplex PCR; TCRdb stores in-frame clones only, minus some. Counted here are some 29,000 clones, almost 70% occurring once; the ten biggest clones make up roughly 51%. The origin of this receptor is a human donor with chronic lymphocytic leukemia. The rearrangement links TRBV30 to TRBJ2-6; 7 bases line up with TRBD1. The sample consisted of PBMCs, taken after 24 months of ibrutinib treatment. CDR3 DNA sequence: TGTGCCTGGAGGGTGCGCAGGGGGAGATCTGGGGCCAACGTCCTGACTTTC. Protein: CAWRVRRGRSGANVLTF.